The 25 T cell receptor beta chains below come from one sample, sequenced in a study of early T cells in non-severe SARS-CoV-2 infection. TCRdb recomputed calls from the 5' RACE reads with MiXCR, one row per CDR3 protein. The table includes around 71,000 distinct CDR3 sequences, 9% to 10% detected once. Sequencing used whole blood, obtained at baseline. All receptors derive from an adult who was a healthcare worker with PCR-confirmed SARS-CoV-2 infection or an uninfected control (not recorded which).

At least ten counts were recorded for this clonotype. The chain combines TRBV27 with TRBJ2-1; 10 nucleotides agree with TRBD2. There are 16 residues in the CDR3. V dropped 6 bases and J dropped 4; count of bases not matched to a gene: 9. The germline V gene encodes CDR1 MNHEY and CDR2 SMNVEV (reference sequence). The CDR3 DNA is TGTGCCAGCAGCCCCAATGGACTAGCGGCTTACAATGAGCAGTTCTTC. Translation: CASSPNGLAAYNEQFF.

This clonotype was detected a few times. CDR3 sequence (DNA): TGCAGCGTTGATAGGCGGGCGAACACTGAAGCTTTCTTT. Its translation is CSVDRRANTEAFF. V usage is TRBV29-1 and J usage is TRBJ1-1, with unresolved D. This CDR3 has 13 residues. V was clipped by 3 bases and J by 1 base, with 9 bases between them. Per the germline V gene, CDR1 is SQVTM and CDR2 is ANQGSEA.

This clonotype was detected a few times. The chain is built from TRBV7-3 and TRBJ2-1; 7 bases are shared with TRBD2. Germline CDR1 and CDR2: SGHTA and FQGTGA. V shed 5 bases, J shed 11 bases, and the junction held 15 bases outside the gene matches. The CDR3 is 15 amino acids. In DNA, the CDR3 is TGTGCCAGCAGCCCAGCCCTCGGGGCGGGGGTCAAGCAGTTCTTC. Its translation: CASSPALGAGVKQFF. The variable domain in full, completed from reference TRBV7-3 and TRBJ2-1, reads GAGVSQTPSNKVTEKGKYVELRCDPISGHTALYWYRQSLGQGPEFLIYFQGTGAADDSGLPNDRFFAVRPEGSVSTLKIQRTERGDSAVYLCASSPALGAGVKQFFGPGTRLTVL.

Comments on this clonotype: At one boundary the junction diverges from the germline segment, which might be a read error. The V and J genes are TRBV12-3 or TRBV12-4 and TRBJ2-4, with TRBD2 as a possible D gene (5 bases). CDR3 length equals 14 residues. CDR3 in amino acids: CASSPPGTGNILYF. DNA of the CDR3: TGTGCCAGCAGTCCCCCGGGAACGGGAAACATTCTGTACTTC.

This clonotype was observed a few times. V and J are TRBV10-3 and TRBJ2-2; 7 bases match TRBD2. Germline V gene lookup returns CDR1 ENHRY and CDR2 SYGVKD. With 10 bases clipped from V and 2 bases from J, the junction kept 7 bases outside the gene matches. This CDR3 is built from 14 residues. In DNA, the CDR3 is TGTGCCACCCAGGGAGGGGTCAACACCGGGGAGCTGTTTTTT. Protein sequence: CATQGGVNTGELFF.

This clonotype was detected ten times or more. J is TRBJ2-5 and V is TRBV7-9; D tentatively fits TRBD1 or TRBD2 (5 bases each). The CDR3 length is 12 residues. V lost 10 bases, J lost 3 bases, and 12 bases lay in between. The germline CDR1 and CDR2 sequences are SEHNR and FQNEAQ (reference sequence). The CDR3 DNA follows: TGTGCCACCACTTGGGGGAAAGAGACCCAGTACTTC. It is translated as CATTWGKETQYF.

This clonotype occurred many times. This chain joins TRBV5-1 and TRBJ2-7, with a tentative D call TRBD2 (5 bases). This CDR3 has 12 residues. The V gene lost 2 bases and the J gene lost 7 bases, with 10 bases spanning the gap. Germline V gives CDR1 SGHRS, CDR2 YFSETQ. CDR3 bases: TGCGCCAGCAGCTTCAGCGGAATGGAGCAGTACTTC. Translated, it gives CASSFSGMEQYF.

The rearrangement uses TRBV30 and TRBJ2-7; D gene uncertain. This CDR3 has 14 residues. Germline values: CDR1 GTSNPN, CDR2 SVGIG (reference sequence). V dropped 3 bases and J dropped 3 bases, with 15 bases sitting between them. The CDR3 region has the DNA TGTGCCTGGAGAAATACGGACGGAGACTACGAGCAGTACTTC. Amino acid sequence: CAWRNTDGDYEQYF. Supplemented by reference TRBV30 and TRBJ2-7, the full variable domain reads SQTIHQWPATLVQPVGSPLSLECTVEGTSNPNLYWYRQAAGRGLQLLFYSVGIGQISSEVPQNLSASRPQDRQFILSSKKLLLSDSGFYLCAWRNTDGDYEQYFGPGTRLTVT.

This chain uses TRBV7-3 with TRBJ2-3, with D possibly TRBD2 on 5 matching bases. V was pared by 2 bases and J by 1 base, with 10 bases between. Germline V gene sequence: CDR1 SGHTA, CDR2 FQGTGA. This CDR3 comprises 15 residues. The CDR3 nucleotides read TGTGCCAGCAGCTTAGCGGACTCCCGCACAGATACGCAGTATTTT. It encodes CASSLADSRTDTQYF.

This clonotype has at least ten counts. V gene TRBV12-3 or TRBV12-4 combines with J gene TRBJ1-5, with D possibly being TRBD1 (6 bases). This CDR3 comprises 15 residues. Trimming stripped 4 bases from V and 3 bases from J, with 13 bases between. The CDR3 sequence is CASSSGTLYNQPQHF. The CDR3 DNA is TGTGCCAGCAGTTCCGGGACACTCTACAATCAGCCCCAGCATTTT.

The V gene is TRBV6-6, the J gene TRBJ2-7; maybe TRBD2 (6 bases). Trimming removed 6 bases at V and 7 bases at J, with 16 bases between. The CDR3 loop spans 13 amino acids. Germline CDR1 and CDR2: MNHNY and SVGAGI (reference sequence). CDR3 amino acids: CASRTGETGEQYF. The CDR3 nucleotides are TGTGCCAGCAGAACGGGAGAAACGGGAGAGCAGTACTTC.

This clonotype was found many times. This chain joins TRBV7-8 and TRBJ2-5; 9 positions match TRBD2. Germline V gene data show CDR1 as SGHVS and CDR2 as FQNEAQ. The CDR3 contains 17 residues. The junction had 13 bases not matched to a gene; V was cut back by 0 bases and J by 8 bases. The CDR3 protein is CASSLALSGLAGRTQYF. CDR3 DNA sequence: TGTGCCAGCAGCTTAGCTCTCTCCGGCCTAGCGGGACGAACCCAGTACTTC.

This clonotype showed up just a few times. The V and J genes are TRBV30 and TRBJ1-5; D might be TRBD1 (6 bases). Germline V gene lookup returns CDR1 GTSNPN and CDR2 SVGIG (reference sequence). V lost 0 bases and J 7 bases, leaving 13 bases between the germline ends. This CDR3 region has 14 residues. CDR3 DNA sequence: TGTGCCTGGAGTGTCGGGGGCATAGGACAGCCCCAGCATTTT. Translation: CAWSVGGIGQPQHF.

Many counts were recorded for this clonotype. This chain connects TRBV7-2 to TRBJ2-7; tentatively, D is TRBD1 (5 bases). The CDR3 is made up of 12 amino acids. With 5 bases removed from V and 3 bases from J, the gap between germline ends came to 8 bases. Germline loops: CDR1 SGHTA, CDR2 FQGNSA. The CDR3: CASSTDSYEQYF. Here the CDR3 DNA reads TGTGCCAGCAGCACAGACAGCTACGAGCAGTACTTC.

The J gene is TRBJ2-2, the V gene TRBV11-2; D not resolved. Germline values: CDR1 SGHAT, CDR2 FQNNGV. V was cut by 1 base and J by 3 bases, with 6 bases left in between. This CDR3 has 14 residues. In DNA form, the CDR3 reads TGTGCCAGCAGCTTAGCACTTTACACCGGGGAGCTGTTTTTT. Its protein product is CASSLALYTGELFF.

The table lists this clonotype with a few counts. This rearrangement joins TRBV24-1 to TRBJ2-2, with a possible D match to TRBD2 (5 bases). The germline V and J ends were trimmed by 9 bases and 0 bases, with 13 bases remaining between them. Germline assignment: CDR1 KGHDR and CDR2 SFDVKD. This CDR3 region has 15 residues. CDR3 amino acids: CATQPSGSNTGELFF. As DNA, the CDR3 is TGTGCCACCCAGCCCAGCGGCTCGAACACCGGGGAGCTGTTTTTT.

The rearrangement uses TRBV28 and TRBJ2-7; 9 bases are a match to TRBD2. The germline gives CDR1 MDHEN, CDR2 SYDVKM. The V gene end was trimmed by 9 bases and the J gene end by 5 bases; junction bases not matched to a gene: 11. The CDR3 is 14 residues long. The chain's CDR3 is CARERAGGSDEQYF. CDR3 sequence (DNA): TGTGCCAGAGAGAGAGCGGGAGGCTCGGACGAGCAGTACTTC.

This clonotype was seen at least ten times. The J gene is TRBJ2-7, the V gene TRBV28; D gene ambiguous. V lost 5 bases to trimming and J lost 5 bases, with 7 bases between them. CDR3 size: 11 residues. Germline CDR1 is MDHEN and CDR2 is SYDVKM. The chain's CDR3 is CASSDWHEQYF. DNA for the CDR3: TGTGCCAGCAGTGACTGGCACGAGCAGTACTTC.

This sequence joins TRBV28 and TRBJ1-1; TRBD1 is a possible D gene (5 bases). Germline-derived CDR1 and CDR2 are MDHEN and SYDVKM. This CDR3 spans 12 amino acids. The germline V and J ends were trimmed by 7 bases and 12 bases, with 18 bases remaining between them. The chain's CDR3 is CASISAGTPPFF. The CDR3 nucleotides read TGTGCCAGCATTTCCGCAGGGACCCCACCTTTCTTT.

CDR3 nucleotides: TGTGCCAGCAGTTCTCCGGGACTCTCCTACGAGCAGTACTTC. Translated: CASSSPGLSYEQYF. The chain uses TRBV28 and TRBJ2-7; D is perhaps TRBD2 (6 bases). The V and J ends lost 4 bases and 0 bases respectively, with 10 bases between them. Germline values: CDR1 MDHEN, CDR2 SYDVKM. CDR3 length: 14 amino acids.

The chain has TRBV20-1 and TRBJ2-1, with 10 positions matching TRBD2. The germline gives CDR1 DFQATT, CDR2 SNEGSKA (reference sequence). The CDR3 runs to 15 residues. Unmatched junction bases numbered 5, after V lost 0 bases and J lost 6 bases. The CDR3 nucleotides are TGCAGTGCTAGAGATCGGGCTAGCGGGGGCAATGAGCAGTTCTTC. It specifies CSARDRASGGNEQFF.

The sample holds a few counts of this clonotype. J is TRBJ2-3 and V is TRBV9; D may be TRBD2 (6 bases). CDR3 size: 17 residues. V lost 0 bases, J lost 1 base, and 15 bases lay in between. Germline assignment: CDR1 SGDLS and CDR2 YYNGEE. CDR3 in amino acids: CASSVGGVKSGTDTQYF. The CDR3 nucleotides read TGTGCCAGCAGCGTAGGGGGGGTGAAGAGCGGCACAGATACGCAGTATTTT.

The chain couples TRBV28 to TRBJ2-7, with TRBD1 matching over 7 bases. Germline lookup yields CDR1 MDHEN and CDR2 SYDVKM. The CDR3 covers 14 residues. V trimming: 6 bases; J trimming: 3 bases; junction bases outside the gene matches: 8. CDR3 protein: CASSSPGQIYEQYF. In nucleotides, the CDR3 is TGTGCCAGCAGCTCGCCGGGACAGATCTACGAGCAGTACTTC.

This clonotype was counted only a few times. This rearrangement joins TRBV4-3 to TRBJ2-7; no clear D. CDR1 is LGHNA and CDR2 is YSLEER in the germline V gene. V lost 2 bases, J lost 3 bases, and 35 bases lay in between. The CDR3 contains 22 residues. The CDR3 nucleotides are TGCGCCAGCAGCCAAAAAACCCCCACACGCCGGAATAGAAGGCAAAAATACTACGAGCAGTACTTC. Translating it yields CASSQKTPTRRNRRQKYYEQYF.

This clonotype was counted a few times. The CDR3 loop reads CASSLDGVAGYTF. For the CDR3, the DNA is TGCGCCAGCAGCTTGGATGGGGTCGCGGGCTACACCTTC. The gene calls are TRBV5-1 and TRBJ1-2, with unresolved D. The germline gives CDR1 SGHRS, CDR2 YFSETQ. The CDR3 loop spans 13 amino acids. The V gene lost 0 bases and the J gene lost 8 bases, with 11 bases spanning the gap.